The 32 T cell receptor beta chains below all came from one sample that was sequenced in a study of cytomegalovirus exposure and HLA in healthy donors. Primers included in the PCR were 60 Vbeta and 13 Jbeta primers. Profiled with immunoSEQ multiplex PCR; TCRdb holds only in-frame clones, not every one. The sample has under 200,000 clones, approximately 71% seen once. The sample was PBMCs. These receptors were collected from a woman in her forties in good health and CMV-seropositive.

This clone was seen only a few times. This chain connects TRBV28 to TRBJ2-1; D is ambiguous. CDR1 is MDHEN and CDR2 is SYDVKM in the germline V gene. The V end was cut by 6 bases, the J end by 9 bases, with 9 bases between. This CDR3 has 11 residues. Written as DNA, the CDR3 is TGTGCCAGCAGGATTAGTAGTGAGCAGTTCTTC. It is translated as CASRISSEQFF. Full variable domain (remainder filled in from reference TRBV28 and TRBJ2-1): DVKVTQSSRYLVKRTGEKVFLECVQDMDHENMFWYRQDPGLGLRLIYFSYDVKMKEKGDIPEGYSVSREKKERFSLILESASTNQTSMYLCASRISSEQFFGPGTRLTVL.

The chain couples TRBV28 to TRBJ1-2; D is uncertain. This CDR3 comprises 13 residues. Trimming shortened V by 4 bases and J by 5 bases, and 11 bases separated the two germline ends. The germline V gene encodes CDR1 MDHEN and CDR2 SYDVKM. CDR3 nucleotide sequence: TGTGCCAGCAGTTGGAACGAGAGGTATGGCTACACCTTC. Protein product: CASSWNERYGYTF.

This chain uses TRBV7-9 with TRBJ2-5; 7 nucleotides match TRBD1. The CDR3 has 14 residues. With 3 bases clipped from V and 5 bases from J, the junction kept 6 bases outside the gene matches. Germline CDR1 is SEHNR and CDR2 is FQNEAQ (reference sequence). The CDR3 sequence is CASSFFDRDETQYF. CDR3 in DNA: TGTGCCAGCAGCTTCTTCGACAGGGACGAGACCCAGTACTTC.

This clone was detected once. The chain has TRBV6-1 and TRBJ1-5, with a possible D match to TRBD1 (5 bases). Between the trimmed V and J ends, which lost 6 bases and 0 bases, there was a span of 12 bases. The CDR3 totals 15 residues. Germline CDR1 and CDR2: MNHNS and SASEGT. For the CDR3, the DNA is TGTGCCAGCAGGGCAGGGTACTATAGCAATCAGCCCCAGCATTTT. Its protein is CASRAGYYSNQPQHF.

This clone has a handful of counts. The gene calls are TRBV28 and TRBJ1-1, with D maybe TRBD1 (5 bases). The length of the CDR3 is 13 residues. V lost 6 bases and J lost 5, with 13 bases in between. CDR1 is MDHEN, CDR2 SYDVKM, per germline. CDR3 nucleotide sequence: TGTGCCAGCAGGGGGGGTGGGGTTACTGAAGCTTTCTTT. The encoded protein is CASRGGGVTEAFF. The whole variable domain, remainder taken from reference TRBV28 and TRBJ1-1, is DVKVTQSSRYLVKRTGEKVFLECVQDMDHENMFWYRQDPGLGLRLIYFSYDVKMKEKGDIPEGYSVSREKKERFSLILESASTNQTSMYLCASRGGGVTEAFFGQGTRLTVV.

The chain combines TRBV9 with TRBJ2-3, with 7 bases that match TRBD2. Germline CDR1 and CDR2: SGDLS and YYNGEE. V gave up 6 bases and J gave up 0 bases; unmatched junction bases: 7. This CDR3 spans 15 amino acids. The CDR3 sequence is CASTRLAGSTDTQYF. CDR3 in DNA: TGTGCCAGCACACGACTAGCTGGAAGCACAGATACGCAGTATTTT.

This chain uses TRBV6-6 with TRBJ2-2, with a tentative D call TRBD2 (6 bases). The germline CDR1 and CDR2 sequences are MNHNY and SVGAGI (reference sequence). The ends were cut back, 5 bases at V and 5 bases at J, with 6 bases in the middle. The CDR3 length is 12 residues. CDR3 sequence reads: CASSRGTGELFF. The CDR3 DNA is TGTGCCAGCAGTCGGGGGACCGGGGAGCTGTTTTTT.

The sample holds a few counts of this clone. The gene calls are TRBV7-9 and TRBJ1-2; 10 positions agree with TRBD1. The length of the CDR3 is 15 residues. V was clipped by 5 bases and J by 2 bases; unmatched bases: 5. Germline V gene sequence: CDR1 SEHNR, CDR2 FQNEAQ (reference sequence). As DNA, the CDR3 is TGTGCCAGCAGCGAAAGGGACAGGGGAAACTATGGCTACACCTTC. Translating it yields CASSERDRGNYGYTF.

The J gene is TRBJ1-4, the V gene TRBV7-9; D not certain. The CDR3 contains 15 residues. The germline gives CDR1 SEHNR, CDR2 FQNEAQ (reference sequence). The V end lost 2 bases, the J end lost 5 bases, and 12 bases lay between the germline ends. The DNA for the CDR3 is TGTGCCAGCAGCTTATCGGGGAGCCCAAATGAAAAACTGTTTTTT. Amino acids: CASSLSGSPNEKLFF.

This clone was seen just once. This chain's CDR3 is CASSDRGATNEKLFF. For the CDR3, the DNA is TGTGCCAGCAGTGATCGCGGGGCAACTAATGAAAAACTGTTTTTT. V usage is TRBV25-1 and J usage is TRBJ1-4; D gene uncertain. V lost 3 bases and J lost 0, with 8 bases in between. Germline V gene lookup returns CDR1 MGHDK and CDR2 SYGVNS. The CDR3 consists of 15 residues.

V usage is TRBV27 and J usage is TRBJ1-2; TRBD1 agrees at 7 bases. The J segment lost 6 bases and the V segment lost 6 bases, leaving 13 bases of the junction unmatched. Germline CDR1 and CDR2: MNHEY and SMNVEV (reference sequence). The CDR3 extends over 15 amino acids. The CDR3 sequence is CASSLRVGRGDGYTF. CDR3 in DNA: TGTGCCAGCAGCCTGCGGGTTGGCAGGGGGGATGGCTACACCTTC.

This clone was detected once. The CDR3 sequence: CASSEDRGPDTQYF. The DNA of the CDR3 is TGTGCCAGCAGTGAGGACAGGGGCCCGGATACGCAGTATTTT. The rearrangement links TRBV2 to TRBJ2-3, with 9 bases aligning to TRBD1. CDR1 and CDR2 (germline): SNHLY, FYNNEI. The CDR3 has 14 amino acids. V shed 3 bases and J 6 bases; nucleotides not matched to a gene: 4.

The chain recombines TRBV4-1 with TRBJ2-7; 7 nucleotides agree with TRBD1. Germline V lookup: CDR1 MGHRA, CDR2 YSYEKL. This CDR3 region has 15 residues. The V and J ends lost 5 bases and 2 bases, in that order; junction bases with no gene match: 9. CDR3: CASSFRDRDTYEQYF. The CDR3 coding sequence is TGCGCCAGCAGCTTCCGGGACAGAGATACCTACGAGCAGTACTTC.

The rearrangement joins TRBV19 to TRBJ2-1; tentatively, D is TRBD2 (6 bases). Trimming took off 6 bases at V and 8 bases at J, with 17 bases between the two ends. Germline lookup yields CDR1 LNHDA and CDR2 SQIVND (reference sequence). This CDR3 contains 14 residues. CDR3 DNA: TGTGCCAGTAGGGGAGCGGGTGTTCCACATGAGCAGTTCTTC. This encodes CASRGAGVPHEQFF.

This clone was counted a single time. V gene TRBV30 combines with J gene TRBJ1-6; weak D call: TRBD1 (5 bases). Trimming stripped 1 base from V and 6 bases from J, with 10 bases between. CDR1 and CDR2 from the germline V gene are GTSNPN and SVGIG (reference sequence). The CDR3 spans 14 residues. The CDR3 loop is CAWSAQGFNSPLHF. CDR3 nucleotides: TGTGCCTGGAGTGCTCAGGGCTTTAATTCACCCCTCCACTTT.

This clone was detected only a few times. V usage is TRBV6-5 and J usage is TRBJ2-5; 8 bases align to TRBD2. Per germline, CDR1 MNHEY and CDR2 SVGAGI. The junction had 9 bases not matched to a gene; V was cut back by 4 bases and J by 5 bases. CDR3 length: 15 residues. The CDR3 spells CASSLSGRGVETQYF. In nucleotides, the CDR3 is TGTGCCAGCAGTTTGAGCGGGAGAGGGGTGGAGACCCAGTACTTC.

The gene calls are TRBV7-9 and TRBJ1-1; 7 nucleotides agree with TRBD1. The CDR3 sequence is 14 residues long. Unmatched junction bases numbered 4, after V lost 1 base and J lost 5 bases. The germline V gene has CDR1 SEHNR and CDR2 FQNEAQ (reference sequence). This CDR3 reads CASSLEGAATEAFF. CDR3 coding DNA: TGTGCCAGCAGCTTAGAGGGGGCCGCGACTGAAGCTTTCTTT.

V usage is TRBV7-3 and J usage is TRBJ1-2; 7 bases agree with TRBD1. The CDR3 runs to 16 residues. CDR1 is SGHTA, CDR2 FQGTGA, per germline. Trimming took 0 bases from V and 3 from J; bases not matched to a gene: 7. The CDR3 sequence is CASSLTRGTADYGYTF. The CDR3 DNA sequence: TGTGCCAGCAGCTTAACTCGGGGGACAGCCGACTATGGCTACACCTTC. The full variable domain, with the rest looked up from reference TRBV7-3 and TRBJ1-2, is GAGVSQTPSNKVTEKGKYVELRCDPISGHTALYWYRQSLGQGPEFLIYFQGTGAADDSGLPNDRFFAVRPEGSVSTLKIQRTERGDSAVYLCASSLTRGTADYGYTFGSGTRLTVV.

This clone was detected only once. The rearrangement links TRBV7-2 to TRBJ1-4, with a possible D match to TRBD1 (6 bases). V shed 5 bases and J shed 4 bases, with 23 bases lying between them. CDR1 is SGHTA and CDR2 is FQGNSA in the germline V gene. The CDR3 has 18 residues. CDR3 DNA sequence: TGTGCCAGCAGCCAGAGGGGATGGGGGGGCGGAGTTAATGAAAAACTGTTTTTT. Protein sequence: CASSQRGWGGGVNEKLFF.

V usage is TRBV29-1 and J usage is TRBJ2-1, with 7 positions matching TRBD1. Losses at the gene ends were 2 bases for V and 3 bases for J; bases not matched to a gene: 7. The CDR3 loop spans 15 amino acids. CDR1 is SQVTM and CDR2 is ANQGSEA in the germline V gene. The CDR3 here is CSVERSRTGYNEQFF. The CDR3 DNA is TGCAGCGTTGAACGCTCCCGGACAGGCTACAATGAGCAGTTCTTC.

This chain uses TRBV6-6 with TRBJ1-1; 8 bases fit TRBD1. The CDR3 spans 13 residues. Germline V CDR1 and CDR2: MNHNY, SVGAGI (reference sequence). The trim removed 5 bases at V and 10 bases at J, leaving 9 bases unmatched. CDR3 amino acids: CASSPPGQGVAFF. CDR3 DNA sequence: TGTGCCAGCAGTCCCCCCGGACAGGGTGTAGCTTTCTTT.

The rearrangement uses TRBV27 and TRBJ2-1, with 11 nucleotides matching TRBD2. Trimming cost V 7 bases and J 0 bases; bases outside gene matches: 20. Germline CDR1 MNHEY, CDR2 SMNVEV (reference sequence). This CDR3 region has 21 residues. The CDR3, as DNA: TGTGCCAGCACCCAAAGGAAATTAGCGGGAGGGCCCATAGTCTCCTACAATGAGCAGTTCTTC. Translating gives CASTQRKLAGGPIVSYNEQFF.

The chain has TRBV11-2 and TRBJ2-1; no clear D. Trimming took off 1 base at V and 7 bases at J, with 5 bases between the two ends. The CDR3 has 12 amino acids. The germline CDR1 and CDR2 sequences are SGHAT and FQNNGV. This chain's CDR3 is CASSLALNEQFF. The CDR3 bases are TGTGCCAGCAGCTTAGCCCTAAATGAGCAGTTCTTC.

This clone was picked up a small number of times. This rearrangement joins TRBV20-1 to TRBJ1-1; D remains unclear. The CDR3 totals 11 residues. Trimming removed 3 bases from V and 8 bases from J, with 10 bases in between. Per the germline V gene, CDR1 is DFQATT and CDR2 is SNEGSKA (reference sequence). CDR3 bases: TGCAGTGCTAGTTTTGCCCAGGAAGCTTTCTTT. Its protein product is CSASFAQEAFF.

The V call is TRBV7-2, the J call TRBJ2-1; no clear D gene. The length of the CDR3 is 12 residues. Trimming took off 5 bases at V and 3 bases at J, with 5 bases between the two ends. Germline V gene sequence: CDR1 SGHTA, CDR2 FQGNSA. CDR3 sequence: CASSPNYNEQFF. The CDR3, as DNA: TGTGCCAGCAGCCCCAACTACAATGAGCAGTTCTTC. The entire variable domain, with the rest obtained from reference TRBV7-2 and TRBJ2-1, is as follows: GAGVSQSPSNKVTEKGKDVELRCDPISGHTALYWYRQSLGQGLEFLIYFQGNSAPDKSGLPSDRFSAERTGGSVSTLTIQRTQQEDSAVYLCASSPNYNEQFFGPGTRLTVL.

The genes are TRBV4-1 and TRBJ2-7, with TRBD1 matching over 7 bases. Losses at the gene ends were 2 bases for V and 3 bases for J; bases not matched to a gene: 7. The CDR3 covers 15 residues. Germline CDR1 reads MGHRA; CDR2 reads YSYEKL. The CDR3 coding sequence is TGCGCCAGCAGCCAATACCCGACAGGGAACTACGAGCAGTACTTC. Residues: CASSQYPTGNYEQYF.

This rearrangement joins TRBV25-1 to TRBJ2-7, with D perhaps TRBD2 (5 bases). V lost 1 base and J 2 bases, leaving 9 bases between the germline ends. This CDR3 region has 14 residues. CDR1 MGHDK and CDR2 SYGVNS come from the germline V gene. The CDR3 reads CASSEFGGPYEQYF. CDR3 coding DNA: TGTGCCAGCAGTGAATTTGGAGGCCCCTACGAGCAGTACTTC.

J is TRBJ2-3 and V is TRBV6-1; the match to TRBD1 covers 10 bases. Per germline, CDR1 MNHNS and CDR2 SASEGT. The CDR3 contains 15 residues. V trimming: 4 bases; J trimming: 6 bases; junction bases outside the gene matches: 7. CDR3 nucleotide sequence: TGTGCCAGCAGTGGCCGGGACAGGGGTTCCGATACGCAGTATTTT. It translates to CASSGRDRGSDTQYF.

This chain joins TRBV4-2 and TRBJ1-1, with D unresolved. V was cut by 0 bases and J by 3 bases, with 5 bases left in between. The CDR3 spans 13 residues. Per the germline V gene, CDR1 is LGHNA and CDR2 is YNFKEQ. DNA for the CDR3: TGTGCCAGCAGCCAAGAGGCATACACTGAAGCTTTCTTT. Residues: CASSQEAYTEAFF.

The chain couples TRBV28 to TRBJ2-7; unclear D gene. V dropped 5 bases and J dropped 2 bases, with 7 bases sitting between them. Looked up from germline, CDR1 is MDHEN and CDR2 is SYDVKM. The CDR3 is 12 residues long. The CDR3 spells CASSLPAYEQYF. Written as DNA, the CDR3 is TGTGCCAGCAGTCTCCCCGCCTACGAGCAGTACTTC.

The chain couples TRBV5-6 to TRBJ1-1; D is unclear. In germline, CDR1 is SGHDT, CDR2 YYEEEE. CDR3 length equals 15 residues. Trimming took 0 bases from V and 0 from J, leaving 9 bases between them. CDR3 sequence reads: CASSLAARLNTEAFF. CDR3 DNA: TGTGCCAGCAGCTTGGCCGCCAGATTGAACACTGAAGCTTTCTTT.

The chain couples TRBV10-3 to TRBJ2-1; TRBD2 might be the D (6 bases). The germline V gene has CDR1 ENHRY and CDR2 SYGVKD. CDR3 length: 14 amino acids. The germline V and J ends were trimmed by 4 bases and 9 bases, with 16 bases remaining between them. The CDR3 is CAISVAEIYSEQFF. The CDR3 coding sequence is TGTGCCATCAGTGTAGCGGAGATTTACTCTGAGCAGTTCTTC.